This is a list of T cell receptor beta chains from one sample in a study of human T cells and chemical hapten exposure. Via MiXCR, TCRdb re-called the RACE reads, giving one row per CDR3 protein. This sample yields 300,000 to 400,000 distinct CDR3 sequences, of which around 5.5% are seen a single time; 2% to 3% belongs to the top ten. The source was whole blood, collected in connection with sensitization to the hapten diphenylcyclopropenone (DPC). The receptors originated from a woman in her 50s with alopecia areata. Some clones in this sample may be carry-over from other donors' samples. Both conserved end residues are part of each CDR3. Fields, in order: J gene, V gene, CDR3 protein.

J gene: TRBJ1-5; V gene: TRBV20-1; CDR3 protein: CSAPKVGNQPQHF
J gene: TRBJ2-7; V gene: TRBV25-1; CDR3 protein: CASSDTGVAGGYEQYF
J gene: TRBJ2-4; V gene: TRBV12-3/TRBV12-4; CDR3 protein: CASSPNGVAKNIQYF
J gene: TRBJ2-7; V gene: TRBV20-1; CDR3 protein: CSARVERSLYEQYF
J gene: TRBJ1-5; V gene: TRBV7-2; CDR3 protein: CASSPSTGSNQPQHF
J gene: TRBJ1-1; V gene: TRBV6-5; CDR3 protein: CASRSPGANTEAFF
J gene: TRBJ1-5; V gene: TRBV12-3/TRBV12-4; CDR3 protein: CASSPGHPASQHF
J gene: TRBJ2-5; V gene: TRBV13; CDR3 protein: CASSFAETQYF
J gene: TRBJ2-1; V gene: TRBV7-2; CDR3 protein: CASSLRGRQFSYNEQFF
J gene: TRBJ1-1; V gene: TRBV6-5; CDR3 protein: CASSAPGHLNTEAFF
J gene: TRBJ2-7; V gene: TRBV28; CDR3 protein: CASRAGVNEQYF
J gene: TRBJ1-1; V gene: TRBV6-1; CDR3 protein: CASRQTPNTEAFF
J gene: TRBJ1-4; V gene: TRBV29-1; CDR3 protein: CSAAERAEKLFF
J gene: TRBJ1-5; V gene: TRBV11-3; CDR3 protein: CASSGLQSYSNQPQHF
J gene: TRBJ2-7; V gene: TRBV28; CDR3 protein: CASSPGAQWSYEQYF
J gene: TRBJ2-1; V gene: TRBV9; CDR3 protein: CASSVASREGNEQFF
J gene: TRBJ1-1; V gene: TRBV28; CDR3 protein: CASSPPQTLMNTEAFF
J gene: TRBJ2-2; V gene: TRBV10-3; CDR3 protein: CAIRTTGTNTGELFF
J gene: TRBJ2-1; V gene: TRBV4-1; CDR3 protein: CASGGGPTYNEQFF
J gene: TRBJ1-3; V gene: TRBV9; CDR3 protein: CASSVSPSGTGNTIYF
J gene: TRBJ2-3; V gene: TRBV11-2; CDR3 protein: CASTIGLAGFTDTQYF
J gene: TRBJ2-1; V gene: TRBV3-1; CDR3 protein: CASLDIYNEQFF
J gene: TRBJ1-5; V gene: TRBV11-2; CDR3 protein: CASSQIEGQPQHF
J gene: TRBJ1-4; V gene: TRBV15; CDR3 protein: CATSRDRPQRNEKLFF
J gene: TRBJ2-2; V gene: TRBV5-1; CDR3 protein: CASSHDRPGGELFF
J gene: TRBJ2-3; V gene: TRBV11-2; CDR3 protein: CASSRPSGTTTDTQYF
J gene: TRBJ2-7; V gene: TRBV6-2/TRBV6-3; CDR3 protein: CASSSSRTSVSYEQYF
J gene: TRBJ2-7; V gene: TRBV4-2; CDR3 protein: CASSRLEGGSSDEQYF
J gene: TRBJ2-5; V gene: TRBV20-1; CDR3 protein: CSAAGFQETQYF
J gene: TRBJ2-1; V gene: TRBV19; CDR3 protein: CASSRTDRASYNEQFF
J gene: TRBJ2-3; V gene: TRBV7-2; CDR3 protein: CASSLESRASTDTQYF
J gene: TRBJ2-3; V gene: TRBV12-3/TRBV12-4; CDR3 protein: CASSKLAGWGRADTQYF
J gene: TRBJ1-1; V gene: TRBV27; CDR3 protein: CASSLAPPGQGKSNTEAFF
J gene: TRBJ1-3; V gene: TRBV12-3/TRBV12-4; CDR3 protein: CASSIREPRISGNTIYF
J gene: TRBJ2-2; V gene: TRBV28; CDR3 protein: CASSFAGLGIRTGELFF
J gene: TRBJ2-3; V gene: TRBV4-1; CDR3 protein: CASSQAPGGLTDTQYF
J gene: TRBJ2-2; V gene: TRBV4-2; CDR3 protein: CASSQLLAGGPGGGTGELFF
J gene: TRBJ2-1; V gene: TRBV4-2; CDR3 protein: CASTPRRETYNEQFF
J gene: TRBJ1-6; V gene: TRBV5-4; CDR3 protein: CASSLTPSSYNSPLHF
J gene: TRBJ1-3; V gene: TRBV29-1; CDR3 protein: CSVDPGRDSGNTIYF